This section outlines one T cell receptor beta chain sequence together with its context. Antigen specificity is unknown. The V gene lost 5 bases and the J gene lost 0 bases, with 13 bases spanning the gap. Per the germline V gene, CDR1 is KGHSH and CDR2 is LQKENI. This CDR3 contains 15 residues. This sample was included in a study of immune evolution from preneoplasia to lung adenocarcinoma. Study in general: HLA loss of heterozygosity: around 6.5% AIS, about 15% MIA, about 31% ADC, none AAH.

Study-wide results and caveats: Normal lung had the highest top T cell clone frequencies. Later-stage lesions seemingly showed higher T cell density and diversity than normal lung.

Two lung cancer pathologists independently confirmed each histologic diagnosis. Sequenced by immunoSEQ multiplex PCR; TCRdb stores in-frame clones only, minus some. The sample contains more than 9,000 clones, approximately 80% of which appear only once. The TCR sequence derives from a person aged 65 to 85 with lung adenocarcinoma. The rearrangement uses TRBV18 and TRBJ1-1; D is possibly TRBD1 (6 bases). What was sequenced was FFPE minimally invasive lung adenocarcinoma tissue. CDR3 loop: CASSGGAGLNTEAFF. In DNA, the CDR3 is TGTGCCAGCTCAGGGGGGGCGGGCTTGAACACTGAAGCTTTCTTT.